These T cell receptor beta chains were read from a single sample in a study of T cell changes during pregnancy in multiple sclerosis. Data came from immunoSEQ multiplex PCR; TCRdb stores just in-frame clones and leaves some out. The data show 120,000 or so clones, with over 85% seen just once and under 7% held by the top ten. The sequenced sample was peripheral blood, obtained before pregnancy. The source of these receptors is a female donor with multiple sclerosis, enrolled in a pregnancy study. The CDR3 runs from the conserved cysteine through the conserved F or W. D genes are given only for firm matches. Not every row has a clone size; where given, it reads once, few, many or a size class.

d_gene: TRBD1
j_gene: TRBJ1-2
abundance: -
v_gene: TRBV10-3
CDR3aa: CAIGSSPGTGSRFASFYTF
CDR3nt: TGTGCCATCGGTAGTAGTCCCGGGACAGGTTCGCGTTTCGCGTCGTTCTACACCTTC

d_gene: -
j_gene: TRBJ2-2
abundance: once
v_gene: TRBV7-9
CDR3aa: CASTTSPAGNTGELFF
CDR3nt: TGTGCCAGCACCACTAGCCCGGCAGGGAACACCGGGGAGCTGTTTTTT

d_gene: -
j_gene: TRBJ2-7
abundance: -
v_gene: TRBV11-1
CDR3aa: CASSFSSGSGSYEQYF
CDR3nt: TGTGCCAGCAGCTTTTCCTCGGGTAGCGGTTCCTACGAGCAGTACTTC

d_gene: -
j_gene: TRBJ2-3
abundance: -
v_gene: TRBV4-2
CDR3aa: CASSQTRADTQYF
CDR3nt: TGTGCCAGCAGCCAAACGAGGGCAGATACGCAGTATTTT

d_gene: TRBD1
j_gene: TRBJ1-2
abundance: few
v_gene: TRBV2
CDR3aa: CASLGTAEGYTF
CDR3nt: TGTGCCAGCCTCGGGACAGCGGAAGGCTACACCTTC

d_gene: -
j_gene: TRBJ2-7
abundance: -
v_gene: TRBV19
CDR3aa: CASSSGLGPYEQYF
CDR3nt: TGTGCCAGTAGTTCCGGACTGGGCCCCTACGAGCAGTACTTC

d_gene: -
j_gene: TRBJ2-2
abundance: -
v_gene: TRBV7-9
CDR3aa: CASSELQRFNTGELFF
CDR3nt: TGTGCCAGCAGCGAGCTGCAGCGCTTCAACACCGGGGAGCTGTTTTTT

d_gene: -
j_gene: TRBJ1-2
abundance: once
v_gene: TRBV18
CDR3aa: CASSPPDRLGYTF
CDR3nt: TGTGCCAGCTCACCACCCGACAGGTTGGGCTACACCTTC

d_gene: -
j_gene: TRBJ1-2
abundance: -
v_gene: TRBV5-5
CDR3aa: CASSLAGTVGYTF
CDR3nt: TGTGCCAGCAGCTTGGCTGGGACTGTCGGCTACACCTTC

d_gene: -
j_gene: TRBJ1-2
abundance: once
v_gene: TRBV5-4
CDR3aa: CASSLVGGDNYGYTF
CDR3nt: TGTGCCAGCAGCTTGGTTGGCGGGGATAACTATGGCTACACCTTC

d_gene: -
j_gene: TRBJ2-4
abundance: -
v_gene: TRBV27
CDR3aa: CASSSRTLAKNIQYF
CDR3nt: TGTGCCAGCAGTTCTCGGACACTAGCCAAAAACATTCAGTACTTC

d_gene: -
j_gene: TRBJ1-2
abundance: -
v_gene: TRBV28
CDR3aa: CASTWGGGYGYTF
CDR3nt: TGTGCCAGCACTTGGGGAGGGGGGTATGGCTACACCTTC

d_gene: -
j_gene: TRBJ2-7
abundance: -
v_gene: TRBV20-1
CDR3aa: CSARTGYEQYF
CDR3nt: TGCAGTGCCCGTACAGGGTACGAGCAGTACTTC

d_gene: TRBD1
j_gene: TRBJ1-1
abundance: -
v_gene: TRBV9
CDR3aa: CASSTGQGMNTEAFF
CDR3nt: TGTGCCAGCAGCACCGGACAGGGAATGAACACTGAAGCTTTCTTT

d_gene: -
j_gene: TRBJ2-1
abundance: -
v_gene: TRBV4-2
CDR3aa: CASSDLSYSNNEQFF
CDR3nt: TGTGCCAGCAGCGATTTATCCTACTCCAACAATGAGCAGTTCTTC

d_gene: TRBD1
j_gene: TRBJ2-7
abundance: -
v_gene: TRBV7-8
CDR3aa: CASSLNPGQALLEQYF
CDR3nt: TGTGCCAGCAGCCTCAACCCGGGACAGGCCCTACTCGAGCAGTACTTC

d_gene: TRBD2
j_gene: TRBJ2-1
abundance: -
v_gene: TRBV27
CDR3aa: CASSLNRGVGHNEQFF
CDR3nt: TGTGCCAGCAGTTTAAACCGGGGGGTTGGTCACAATGAGCAGTTCTTC

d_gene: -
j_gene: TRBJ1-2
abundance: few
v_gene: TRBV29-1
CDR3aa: CSVPGEGLNYGYTF
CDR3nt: TGCAGCGTCCCCGGCGAGGGATTGAACTATGGCTACACCTTC

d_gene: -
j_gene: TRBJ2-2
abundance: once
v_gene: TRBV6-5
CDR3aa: CASSPRTPNTGELFF
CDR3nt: TGTGCCAGCAGTCCCCGGACACCCAACACCGGGGAGCTGTTTTTT

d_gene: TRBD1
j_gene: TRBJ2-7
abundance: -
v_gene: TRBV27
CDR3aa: CASSFLGQGRFSGWDEQYF
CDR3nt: TGTGCCAGCAGTTTCTTGGGACAGGGACGTTTTTCTGGTTGGGACGAGCAGTACTTC

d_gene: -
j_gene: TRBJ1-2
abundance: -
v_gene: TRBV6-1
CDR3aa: CASSERGNNYGYTF
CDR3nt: TGTGCCAGCAGTGAACGGGGGAATAACTATGGCTACACCTTC

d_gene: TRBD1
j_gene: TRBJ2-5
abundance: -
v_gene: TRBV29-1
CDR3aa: CSVEKGGGETQYF
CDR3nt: TGCAGCGTTGAAAAAGGGGGCGGAGAGACCCAGTACTTC

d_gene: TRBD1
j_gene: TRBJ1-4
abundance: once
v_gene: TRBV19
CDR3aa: CASQLQGAFSEKLFF
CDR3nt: TGTGCCAGCCAATTACAGGGGGCGTTTAGCGAAAAACTGTTTTTT

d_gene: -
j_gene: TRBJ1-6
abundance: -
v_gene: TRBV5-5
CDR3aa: CASSLGTGGGSPLHF
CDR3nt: TGTGCCAGCAGCCTCGGCACAGGCGGTGGGTCACCCCTCCACTTT

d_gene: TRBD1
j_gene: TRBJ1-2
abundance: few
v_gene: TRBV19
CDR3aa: CASSGTGDRGYTF
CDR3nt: TGTGCCAGTAGCGGGACAGGGGATCGGGGCTACACCTTC

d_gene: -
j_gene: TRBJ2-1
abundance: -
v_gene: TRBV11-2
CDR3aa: CASSLINSESSYNEQFF
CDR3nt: TGTGCCAGCAGCTTAATTAATAGCGAGAGCTCCTACAATGAGCAGTTCTTC

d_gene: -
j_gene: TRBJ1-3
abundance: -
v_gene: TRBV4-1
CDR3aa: CASSRSLDGSGNTIYF
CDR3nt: TGCGCCAGCAGCCGGAGCTTGGATGGCTCTGGAAACACCATATATTTT

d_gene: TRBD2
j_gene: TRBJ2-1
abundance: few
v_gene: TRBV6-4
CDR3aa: CASSDSGREGVMNEQFF
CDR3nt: TGTGCCAGCAGTGACTCTGGGAGGGAAGGGGTTATGAATGAGCAGTTCTTC

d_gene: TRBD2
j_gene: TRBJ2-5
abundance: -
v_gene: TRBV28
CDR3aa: CASRGTSGSPRETQYF
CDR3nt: TGTGCCAGCAGGGGGACTAGCGGGAGCCCTCGGGAGACCCAGTACTTC

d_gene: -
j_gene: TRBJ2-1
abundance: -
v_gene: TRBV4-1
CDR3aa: CASSPHDRDNEQFF
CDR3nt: TGCGCCAGCAGCCCACATGACAGAGACAATGAGCAGTTCTTC

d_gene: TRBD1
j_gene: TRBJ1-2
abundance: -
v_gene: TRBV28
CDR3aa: CASSPFRDRGIGYTF
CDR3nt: TGTGCCAGCAGCCCCTTCCGGGACAGGGGTATTGGCTACACCTTC

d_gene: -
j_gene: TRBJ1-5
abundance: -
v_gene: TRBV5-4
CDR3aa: CASSQDSVSNQPQHF
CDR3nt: TGTGCCAGCAGCCAAGACTCCGTTAGCAATCAGCCCCAGCATTTT

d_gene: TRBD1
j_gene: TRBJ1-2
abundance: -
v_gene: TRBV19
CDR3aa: CASSIGDSAYGYTF
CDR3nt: TGTGCCAGTAGTATAGGGGACAGCGCCTATGGCTACACCTTC

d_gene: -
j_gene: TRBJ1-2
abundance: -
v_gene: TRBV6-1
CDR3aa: CASSLTAANYGYTF
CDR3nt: TGTGCCAGCAGTCTAACAGCAGCTAACTATGGCTACACCTTC

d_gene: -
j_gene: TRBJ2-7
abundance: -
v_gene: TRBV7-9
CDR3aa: CATRLESSYEQYF
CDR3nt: TGTGCCACCCGACTTGAGAGCTCCTACGAGCAGTACTTC

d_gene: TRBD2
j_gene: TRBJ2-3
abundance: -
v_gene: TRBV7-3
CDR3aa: CASSPGGVNTQYF
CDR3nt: TGTGCCAGCAGCCCGGGAGGGGTAAATACGCAGTATTTT

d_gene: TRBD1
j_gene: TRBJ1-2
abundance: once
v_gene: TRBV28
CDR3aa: CASSPTRDRPGYTF
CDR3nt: TGTGCCAGCAGTCCGACCCGGGACAGGCCTGGCTACACCTTC

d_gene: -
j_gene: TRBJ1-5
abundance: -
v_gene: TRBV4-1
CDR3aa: CASSQGDGRGTSNQPQHF
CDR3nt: TGCGCCAGCAGCCAAGGAGACGGGAGGGGGACCAGCAATCAGCCCCAGCATTTT

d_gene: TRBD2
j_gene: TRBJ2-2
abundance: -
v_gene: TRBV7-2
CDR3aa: CASSLLWGSGRADTGELFF
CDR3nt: TGTGCCAGCAGTTTACTTTGGGGGAGCGGGAGGGCGGACACCGGGGAGCTGTTTTTT

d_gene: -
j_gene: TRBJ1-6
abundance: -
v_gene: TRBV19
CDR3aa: CASSKGESNNSPLHF
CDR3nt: TGTGCCAGTAGTAAGGGGGAATCGAATAATTCACCCCTCCACTTT

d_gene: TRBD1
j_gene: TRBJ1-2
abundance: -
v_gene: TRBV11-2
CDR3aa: CASSLRGTGGGYTF
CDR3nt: TGTGCCAGCAGCTTAAGAGGCACAGGGGGTGGCTACACCTTC

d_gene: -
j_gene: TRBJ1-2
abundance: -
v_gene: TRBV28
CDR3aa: CASRQDTYSYGYTF
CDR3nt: TGTGCCAGCAGACAAGACACCTATTCCTATGGCTACACCTTC

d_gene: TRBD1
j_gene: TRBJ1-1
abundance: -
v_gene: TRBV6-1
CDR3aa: CASRNPGTVNTEAFF
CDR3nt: TGTGCCAGCAGGAACCCCGGGACAGTTAACACTGAAGCTTTCTTT

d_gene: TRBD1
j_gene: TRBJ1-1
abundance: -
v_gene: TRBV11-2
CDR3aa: CASSIGQDTEAFF
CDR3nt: TGTGCCAGCAGCATAGGACAGGACACTGAAGCTTTCTTT

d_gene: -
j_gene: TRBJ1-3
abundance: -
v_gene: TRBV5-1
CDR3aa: CASSPGGVSTIYF
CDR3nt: TGCGCCAGCAGTCCGGGGGGGGTCTCCACCATATATTTT

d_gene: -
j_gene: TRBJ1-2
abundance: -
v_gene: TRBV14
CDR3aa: CASSQKKGWNNFYGYTF
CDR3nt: TGTGCCAGCAGCCAAAAAAAGGGGTGGAACAACTTCTATGGCTACACCTTC

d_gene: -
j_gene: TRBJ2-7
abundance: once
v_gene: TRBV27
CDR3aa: CASSLVGGADEQYF
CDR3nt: TGTGCCAGCAGTTTGGTTGGCGGGGCGGACGAGCAGTACTTC